Listed below are T cell receptor beta chains from one sample, sequenced in a study of blood T cell repertoires in COVID-19. TCRdb's copy holds only in-frame clones and misses some; the assay was immunoSEQ multiplex PCR. The data contain approximately 280,000 clones, roughly four fifths of them seen just once; the ten biggest clones take up approximately 5%. Sequencing input: PBMCs or T cells enriched from blood (not recorded which). Receptors were obtained from a man in his forties who had been exposed to COVID-19. CDR3s include the opening cysteine and the closing phenylalanine or tryptophan. A D gene is named only where the DNA matches it firmly. Clone size is shown for a subset of rows, as once, few, many or a class of expanded clone.

TRBV6-5	NA	TRBJ2-7	few	CASRRHVDEQYF	TGTGCCAGCCGGAGGCACGTGGACGAGCAGTACTTC
TRBV19	NA	TRBJ1-3	few	CASSIARTGNTIYF	TGTGCCAGTAGTATCGCGCGGACTGGAAACACCATATATTTT
TRBV12-3/TRBV12-4	NA	TRBJ1-1	NA	CASSLGGVEAFF	TGTGCCAGCAGTCTTGGCGGGGTTGAAGCTTTCTTT
TRBV5-1	NA	TRBJ1-2	once	CASSLLTGEDGYTF	TGCGCCAGCAGCCTCCTAACGGGGGAGGATGGCTACACCTTC
TRBV6-5	NA	TRBJ1-4	NA	CASSPRHFDNEKLFF	TGTGCCAGCAGTCCCCGACATTTCGATAATGAAAAACTGTTTTTT
TRBV24-1	TRBD2	TRBJ2-3	NA	CATSLPGTSTDTQYF	TGTGCCACCAGCTTACCCGGGACTAGTACGGATACGCAGTATTTT
TRBV5-4	NA	TRBJ2-7	NA	CASSFGGVGIYEQYF	TGTGCCAGCAGCTTTGGAGGGGTCGGCATCTACGAGCAGTACTTC
TRBV15	TRBD1	TRBJ1-1	NA	CATRGQEFMNTEAFF	TGTGCCACCAGGGGACAGGAGTTCATGAACACTGAAGCTTTCTTT
TRBV19	NA	TRBJ2-7	NA	CATGGNSYEQYF	TGTGCCACAGGCGGGAACTCCTACGAGCAGTACTTC
TRBV7-9	NA	TRBJ1-5	few	CASRHERRGQPQHF	TGTGCCAGCAGGCACGAACGTCGGGGGCAGCCCCAGCATTTT
TRBV12-3/TRBV12-4	NA	TRBJ1-1	NA	CASSRGGTEAFF	TGTGCCAGCAGCAGGGGAGGGACTGAAGCTTTCTTT
TRBV24-1	NA	TRBJ1-1	NA	CATSDATGNTEAFF	TGTGCCACCAGTGATGCTACAGGGAACACTGAAGCTTTCTTT
TRBV7-9	NA	TRBJ1-2	NA	CASMSIMTGIDSYGYTF	TGTGCCAGCATGAGCATAATGACAGGAATAGATTCCTATGGCTACACCTTC
TRBV27	NA	TRBJ2-5	few	CASSSWRRDQETQYF	TGTGCCAGCAGTTCGTGGAGGCGGGACCAAGAGACCCAGTACTTC
TRBV5-1	NA	TRBJ2-1	NA	CASRGSHEQFF	TGCGCCAGCCGGGGGTCCCATGAGCAGTTCTTC
TRBV10-3	NA	TRBJ1-2	NA	CAIRAGVNYGYTF	TGTGCCATCAGGGCCGGGGTTAACTATGGCTACACCTTC
TRBV12-3/TRBV12-4	NA	TRBJ1-2	once	CAHGANYGYTF	TGTGCCCACGGGGCTAACTATGGCTACACCTTC